This is a list of T cell receptor beta chains from one sample in a study of blood T cells in healthy people across ages. TCRdb reprocessed the 5' RACE reads via MiXCR and lists one record per CDR3 protein. Of roughly 2 million distinct CDR3 sequences detected, around half appear once; the ten largest clones hold around 2.1%. Sample: blood. The receptors shown here come from a woman between 40 and 55 years old in good health. CDR3s include the opening cysteine and the closing phenylalanine or tryptophan. D genes are given only for firm matches. Only part of the rows carry a size: once, few, many, or a class if the clone is expanded.

D,size,V,J,CDR3,DNA
NA,NA,TRBV3-1,TRBJ2-5,CASSAIPETQYF,TGTGCCAGCAGCGCCATTCCGGAGACCCAGTACTTC
NA,NA,TRBV5-1,TRBJ1-1,CASSPDGRTAAEAFF,TGCGCCAGCAGCCCGGACGGTCGCACCGCGGCTGAAGCTTTCTTT
TRBD2,NA,TRBV7-2,TRBJ2-3,CASSLGVTSGGGTDTQYF,TGTGCCAGCAGCTTAGGGGTGACTAGCGGGGGGGGCACAGATACGCAGTATTTT
NA,few,TRBV5-5,TRBJ2-1,CASSVLSRGPYNEQFF,TGTGCCAGCAGCGTACTATCCCGCGGCCCCTACAATGAGCAGTTCTTC
NA,NA,TRBV5-1,TRBJ1-6,CASSPGEVRSPLHF,TGCGCCAGCAGTCCCGGGGAGGTTCGGTCACCCCTCCACTTT
TRBD1,NA,TRBV20-1,TRBJ1-6,CSGQGARGGPLHF,TGCAGTGGGCAGGGGGCCAGGGGAGGGCCCCTCCACTTT
TRBD2,few,TRBV25-1,TRBJ2-7,CASSELGLAGSYEQYF,TGTGCCAGCAGTGAATTAGGGCTAGCGGGCTCCTACGAGCAGTACTTC
NA,NA,TRBV6-5,TRBJ1-5,CASSYGRAQPQHF,TGTGCCAGCAGTTACGGCAGGGCTCAGCCCCAGCATTTT
TRBD2,NA,TRBV7-8,TRBJ2-3,CASSLGWSGGPTDTQYF,TGTGCCAGCAGCTTAGGTTGGAGCGGGGGACCCACAGATACGCAGTATTTT
TRBD1,NA,TRBV4-2,TRBJ2-7,CASSYNRGGTGCEQYF,TGTGCCAGCAGCTATAACCGAGGGGGGACAGGGTGCGAGCAGTACTTC
NA,NA,TRBV6-1,TRBJ2-3,CASSEPGTSTDTQYF,TGTGCCAGCAGTGAACCGGGAACTAGCACAGATACGCAGTATTTT
NA,NA,TRBV6-1,TRBJ2-3,CASSNSLYTQYF,TGTGCCAGCAGTAACAGCCTCTATACGCAGTATTTT
NA,few,TRBV20-1,TRBJ1-5,CSASSPRGQPQHF,TGCAGTGCTAGTTCCCCTCGAGGTCAGCCCCAGCATTTT
NA,NA,TRBV29-1,TRBJ1-2,CSVVAGSNYGYTF,TGCAGCGTTGTCGCAGGTTCTAACTATGGCTACACCTTC
TRBD1,NA,TRBV7-9,TRBJ2-2,CASIATGAGELFF,TGTGCCAGCATCGCAACAGGGGCCGGGGAGCTGTTTTTT
NA,few,TRBV3-1,TRBJ1-2,CASSQVRKTPNGYTF,TGTGCCAGCAGCCAAGTTCGGAAGACGCCCAATGGCTACACCTTC
NA,NA,TRBV7-6,TRBJ1-6,CASSLGSGHNSPLHF,TGTGCCAGCAGCTTAGGAAGCGGACATAATTCACCCCTCCACTTT
TRBD1,NA,TRBV4-1,TRBJ2-7,CASSQTQGAHNEQYF,TGCGCCAGCAGCCAAACACAGGGGGCCCACAATGAGCAGTACTTC
NA,few,TRBV2,TRBJ2-3,CASSDPGEDTQYF,TGTGCCAGCAGTGACCCAGGGGAGGATACGCAGTATTTT
NA,NA,TRBV24-1,TRBJ1-2,CATSDLVGTGYTF,TGTGCCACCAGTGATTTGGTAGGGACTGGCTACACCTTC
TRBD2,NA,TRBV2,TRBJ2-5,CASTFTGGQETQYF,TGTGCCAGCACATTCACGGGGGGCCAAGAGACCCAGTACTTC
TRBD1,few,TRBV29-1,TRBJ2-5,CSVQRDEQGKTQYF,TGCAGCGTCCAACGGGATGAACAGGGGAAGACCCAGTACTTC